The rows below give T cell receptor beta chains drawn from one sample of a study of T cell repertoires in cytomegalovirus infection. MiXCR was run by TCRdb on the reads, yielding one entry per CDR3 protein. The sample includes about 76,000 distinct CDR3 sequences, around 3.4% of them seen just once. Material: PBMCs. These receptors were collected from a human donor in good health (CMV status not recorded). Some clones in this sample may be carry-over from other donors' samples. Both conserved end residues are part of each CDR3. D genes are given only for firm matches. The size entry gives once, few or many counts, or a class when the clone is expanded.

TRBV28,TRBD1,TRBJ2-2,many,CASSSGQATGELFF,TGTGCCAGCAGTTCGGGACAGGCCACCGGGGAGCTGTTTTTT
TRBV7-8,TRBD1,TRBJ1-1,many,CASSSTGTGKNTEAFF,TGTGCCAGCAGCTCTACCGGGACAGGGAAGAACACTGAAGCTTTCTTT
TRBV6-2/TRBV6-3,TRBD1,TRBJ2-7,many,CASKRGVRTGSYEQYF,TGTGCCAGCAAAAGGGGGGTACGGACAGGGTCCTACGAGCAGTACTTC
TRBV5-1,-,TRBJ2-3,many,CASSPPSLAGTDTQYF,TGCGCCAGCAGCCCGCCGAGCCTAGCCGGAACAGATACGCAGTATTTT
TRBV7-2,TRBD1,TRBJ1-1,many,CASSLRGREAFF,TGTGCCAGCAGCCTAAGGGGGCGGGAAGCTTTCTTT
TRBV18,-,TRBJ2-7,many,CASSPAPTGTNSYEQYF,TGTGCCAGCTCACCAGCCCCGACAGGCACCAACTCCTACGAGCAGTACTTC
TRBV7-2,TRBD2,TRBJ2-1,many,CASSIQPGTSADNEQFF,TGTGCCAGCAGCATTCAACCAGGGACTAGCGCCGACAATGAGCAGTTCTTC
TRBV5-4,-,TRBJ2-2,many,CASSLWWTGELFF,TGTGCCAGCAGCTTATGGTGGACCGGGGAGCTGTTTTTT
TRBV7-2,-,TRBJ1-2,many,CASSPRFVDGYTF,TGTGCCAGCAGCCCCCGATTCGTCGATGGCTACACCTTC
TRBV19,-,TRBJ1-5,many,CASSDTGYNQPQHF,TGTGCCAGTAGTGACACAGGGTACAATCAGCCCCAGCATTTT
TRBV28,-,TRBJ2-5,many,CASSLRGATQYF,TGTGCCAGCAGTTTAAGGGGGGCGACCCAGTACTTC
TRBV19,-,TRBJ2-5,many,CASRGQETQYF,TGTGCCAGTAGAGGACAAGAGACCCAGTACTTC
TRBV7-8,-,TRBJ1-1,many,CASGGRLTEAFF,TGTGCCAGCGGCGGGCGGTTGACTGAAGCTTTCTTT
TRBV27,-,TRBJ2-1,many,CASSPGPYNEQFF,TGTGCCAGCAGTCCCGGTCCCTACAATGAGCAGTTCTTC
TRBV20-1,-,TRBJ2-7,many,CSARPPGANYEQYF,TGCAGTGCTAGACCCCCGGGGGCCAACTACGAGCAGTACTTC
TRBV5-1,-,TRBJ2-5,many,CASRRPGGPQETQYF,TGCGCCAGCAGACGGCCTGGGGGTCCCCAAGAGACCCAGTACTTC
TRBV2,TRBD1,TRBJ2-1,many,CASRGTGEGEQFF,TGTGCCAGCAGGGGGACAGGGGAGGGTGAGCAGTTCTTC
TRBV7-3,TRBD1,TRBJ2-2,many,CASSSDRGTNTGELFF,TGTGCCAGCAGCTCCGACAGGGGGACGAACACCGGGGAGCTGTTTTTT
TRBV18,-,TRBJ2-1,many,CASSRDWEDNEQFF,TGTGCCAGCTCCCGGGACTGGGAGGACAATGAGCAGTTCTTC
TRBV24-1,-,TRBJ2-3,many,CATSDLHPTDTQYF,TGTGCCACCAGTGACCTGCACCCAACAGATACGCAGTATTTT
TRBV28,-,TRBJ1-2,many,CASRTFGGRGYTF,TGTGCCAGCAGGACCTTCGGAGGGCGAGGCTACACCTTC
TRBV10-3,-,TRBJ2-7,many,CAISLDMDSGEQYF,TGTGCCATCAGCCTTGACATGGATAGCGGCGAGCAGTACTTC
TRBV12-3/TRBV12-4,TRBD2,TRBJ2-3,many,CASSLGLAGGPRDTQYF,TGTGCCAGCAGCCTGGGACTAGCGGGGGGGCCTCGGGATACGCAGTATTTT
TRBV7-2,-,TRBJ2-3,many,CASSHRTDTQYF,TGTGCCAGCAGCCACCGCACAGATACGCAGTATTTT
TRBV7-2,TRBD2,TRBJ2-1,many,CASRNIAGAWVEQFF,TGTGCCAGCAGAAACATAGCGGGGGCCTGGGTGGAGCAGTTCTTC
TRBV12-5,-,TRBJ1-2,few,CASDSPGGYYGYTF,TGTGCTAGTGACTCCCCCGGGGGGTACTATGGCTACACCTTC
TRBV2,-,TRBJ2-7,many,CASLARGQAYEQYF,TGTGCCTCCTTAGCCCGGGGACAAGCCTACGAGCAGTACTTC
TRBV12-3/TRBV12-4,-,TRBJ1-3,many,CASSFHGSVSGNTIYF,TGTGCCAGCAGTTTTCACGGTTCGGTCTCTGGAAACACCATATATTTT
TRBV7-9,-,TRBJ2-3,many,CASSKDADTQYF,TGTGCCAGCAGCAAGGATGCAGATACGCAGTATTTT
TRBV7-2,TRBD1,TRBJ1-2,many,CASSLGGTAFYGYTF,TGTGCCAGCAGCTTAGGGGGGACAGCTTTCTATGGCTACACCTTC
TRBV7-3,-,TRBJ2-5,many,CASSLDAVETQYF,TGTGCCAGCAGCTTAGACGCCGTCGAGACCCAGTACTTC
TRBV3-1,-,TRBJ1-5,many,CASSNRQYNQPQHF,TGTGCCAGCAGCAATCGACAGTATAATCAGCCCCAGCATTTT
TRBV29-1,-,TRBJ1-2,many,CSVRRGIGGDGYTF,TGCAGCGTGCGCCGTGGGATCGGGGGAGATGGCTACACCTTC
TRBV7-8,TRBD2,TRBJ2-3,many,CASSLGGLAGGTDTQYF,TGTGCCAGCAGCTTAGGCGGACTAGCGGGGGGCACAGATACGCAGTATTTT
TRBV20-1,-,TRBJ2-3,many,CSARPVGGVTDTQYF,TGCAGTGCTAGGCCTGTGGGCGGGGTCACAGATACGCAGTATTTT
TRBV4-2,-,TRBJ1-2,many,CASSGDGYGYTF,TGTGCCAGCAGCGGGGACGGCTATGGCTACACCTTC
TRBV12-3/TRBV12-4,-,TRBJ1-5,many,CASSPSLKGNQPQHF,TGTGCCAGCAGCCCGTCCCTCAAAGGCAATCAGCCCCAGCATTTT
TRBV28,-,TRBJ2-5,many,CASSLSLAPTGETQYF,TGTGCCAGCAGTTTATCACTAGCCCCCACCGGCGAGACCCAGTACTTC
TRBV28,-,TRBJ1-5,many,CASSSVRDGNQPQHF,TGTGCCAGCAGTTCGGTCAGGGACGGCAATCAGCCCCAGCATTTT
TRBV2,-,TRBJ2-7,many,CASSVLNEQYF,TGTGCCAGCAGTGTTTTGAACGAGCAGTACTTC
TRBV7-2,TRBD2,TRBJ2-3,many,CASSPPSLAGGADTQYF,TGTGCCAGCAGCCCACCTTCTCTAGCGGGGGGCGCAGATACGCAGTATTTT
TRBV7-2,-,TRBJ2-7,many,CASSLADSYEQYF,TGTGCCAGCAGCTTAGCGGACAGCTACGAGCAGTACTTC